This passage covers 11 T cell receptor beta chains from one sample sequenced in a study of blood T cell repertoires in COVID-19 (TCRdb year 2020). The method behind the library was the immunoSEQ multiplex PCR assay. TCRdb stores this immuneACCESS table with in-frame sequences only. Part of the clones is absent; in the studies checked, under half of the shortfall reflects unresolved V genes, and no reason is known for the rest. This sample is represented by 300,000 or so clones; nearly 90% of them were singletons. About 6% of the sample goes to the ten largest clones. Sequencing used PBMCs or T cells enriched from blood (not recorded which). Receptor source: a woman aged 30 to 39 who had recovered from COVID-19.

Here the CDR3 reads CASSFRTSGGETQYF. The CDR3 DNA follows: TGTGCCAGCAGCTTCCGGACTAGCGGGGGAGAGACCCAGTACTTC. The chain joins TRBV5-4 to TRBJ2-5; 13 nucleotides agree with TRBD2. The CDR3 has 15 residues. V lost 2 bases to trimming and J lost 4 bases; unmatched junction nucleotides: 2. Germline CDR1 and CDR2: SGHNT and YYREEE (reference sequence).

V gene TRBV7-9 combines with J gene TRBJ1-3; D is undetermined. The V gene lost 5 bases and the J gene lost 0 bases, with 11 bases spanning the gap. This CDR3 is built from 15 residues. Looked up from germline, CDR1 is SEHNR and CDR2 is FQNEAQ (reference sequence). The CDR3 spells CASSQASNSGNTIYF. CDR3 coding DNA: TGTGCCAGCAGCCAGGCTTCGAACTCTGGAAACACCATATATTTT.

J is TRBJ1-1 and V is TRBV19, with D uncertain. V was cut by 2 bases and J by 1 base, with 14 bases left in between. The CDR3 is 16 residues long. Per germline, CDR1 LNHDA and CDR2 SQIVND (reference sequence). The CDR3 DNA sequence: TGTGCCAGTAGTATACGACATATGGGCGCGAACACTGAAGCTTTCTTT. This translates into CASSIRHMGANTEAFF. The whole variable domain, remainder taken from reference TRBV19 and TRBJ1-1, is DGGITQSPKYLFRKEGQNVTLSCEQNLNHDAMYWYRQDPGQGLRLIYYSQIVNDFQKGDIAEGYSVSREKKESFPLTVTSAQKNPTAFYLCASSIRHMGANTEAFFGQGTRLTVV.

The chain employs TRBV6-6 and TRBJ2-1; D not certain. V lost 5 bases, J lost 5 bases, and 10 bases lay in between. Germline assignment: CDR1 MNHNY and CDR2 SVGAGI (reference sequence). The CDR3 is 13 residues long. CDR3 DNA sequence: TGTGCCAGCAGTCTAGAACAGCACAATGAGCAGTTCTTC. Its translation is CASSLEQHNEQFF.

This chain links TRBV5-1 with TRBJ1-4; D may be TRBD1 (5 bases). The CDR3 contains 14 residues. Germline loops: CDR1 SGHRS, CDR2 YFSETQ. Between the trimmed V and J ends, which lost 0 bases and 7 bases, there was a span of 10 bases. The chain's CDR3 is CASSLGGDGEKLFF. The CDR3 DNA reads TGCGCCAGCAGCTTGGGGGGGGACGGTGAAAAACTGTTTTTT.

V is TRBV19 and J is TRBJ2-2; no firm D call. The CDR3 runs to 16 residues. Germline V gene lookup returns CDR1 LNHDA and CDR2 SQIVND (reference sequence). V lost 0 bases and J lost 4, with 12 bases in between. The CDR3 nucleotides read TGTGCCAGTAGTATAGAACCTAGATCTAGCACCGGGGAGCTGTTTTTT. It specifies CASSIEPRSSTGELFF. The whole variable domain, remainder taken from reference TRBV19 and TRBJ2-2, is DGGITQSPKYLFRKEGQNVTLSCEQNLNHDAMYWYRQDPGQGLRLIYYSQIVNDFQKGDIAEGYSVSREKKESFPLTVTSAQKNPTAFYLCASSIEPRSSTGELFFGEGSRLTVL.

The chain employs TRBV5-1 and TRBJ1-2; 9 bases are a match to TRBD1. This CDR3 has 16 amino acids. Germline assignment: CDR1 SGHRS and CDR2 YFSETQ. V lost 4 bases and J lost 2; bases outside the gene matches: 9. For the CDR3, the DNA is TGCGCCAGCAGCCAAGGGACAGGGAAAGAGAACTATGGCTACACCTTC. It codes for CASSQGTGKENYGYTF.

V is TRBV27 and J is TRBJ2-7, with D hard to call. The V gene lost 1 base and the J gene lost 6 bases, with 13 bases spanning the gap. CDR3 length: 14 residues. Germline V gives CDR1 MNHEY, CDR2 SMNVEV (reference sequence). CDR3 region: CASSLYDTRSEQYF. CDR3 nucleotide sequence: TGTGCCAGCAGTTTATATGATACCAGAAGCGAGCAGTACTTC.

The chain links TRBV15 to TRBJ1-3, with 12 nucleotides matching TRBD1. The CDR3 runs to 17 residues. Germline loops: CDR1 LNHNV, CDR2 YYDKDF (reference sequence). V lost 3 bases, J lost 2 bases, and 5 bases stayed unmatched. Here the CDR3 DNA reads TGTGCCACCAGCAGGGACCGGGACAGGGGGCCTGGAAACACCATATATTTT. It specifies CATSRDRDRGPGNTIYF. Full variable domain (missing parts from reference TRBV15 and TRBJ1-3): DAMVIQNPRYQVTQFGKPVTLSCSQTLNHNVMYWYQQKSSQAPKLLFHYYDKDFNNEADTPDNFQSRRPNTSFCFLDIRSPGLGDTAMYLCATSRDRDRGPGNTIYFGEGSWLTVV.

The gene calls are TRBV5-1 and TRBJ2-7; D possibly corresponds to TRBD1 (6 bases). V lost 7 bases and J lost 2, with 13 bases in between. The CDR3 sequence is 13 residues long. Germline V gene data show CDR1 as SGHRS and CDR2 as YFSETQ. The CDR3 sequence: CASSSGVPYEQYF. The DNA of the CDR3 is TGCGCCAGCTCTTCAGGGGTTCCCTACGAGCAGTACTTC. The entire variable domain, with the rest obtained from reference TRBV5-1 and TRBJ2-7, is as follows: KAGVTQTPRYLIKTRGQQVTLSCSPISGHRSVSWYQQTPGQGLQFLFEYFSETQRNKGNFPGRFSGRQFSNSRSEMNVSTLELGDSALYLCASSSGVPYEQYFGPGTRLTVT.

With respect to this clone: One junction end disagrees with the germline gene, perhaps due to a read error. This rearrangement joins TRBV15 to TRBJ1-2; perhaps TRBD1 as D (5 bases). Germline CDR1 LNHNV, CDR2 YYDKDF (reference sequence). The CDR3 runs to 14 residues. Here the CDR3 DNA reads TGTGCCACCAGCAGGGCTCGGGACTCCGCCAATTCCTACTTC. Residues: CATSRARDSANSYF.